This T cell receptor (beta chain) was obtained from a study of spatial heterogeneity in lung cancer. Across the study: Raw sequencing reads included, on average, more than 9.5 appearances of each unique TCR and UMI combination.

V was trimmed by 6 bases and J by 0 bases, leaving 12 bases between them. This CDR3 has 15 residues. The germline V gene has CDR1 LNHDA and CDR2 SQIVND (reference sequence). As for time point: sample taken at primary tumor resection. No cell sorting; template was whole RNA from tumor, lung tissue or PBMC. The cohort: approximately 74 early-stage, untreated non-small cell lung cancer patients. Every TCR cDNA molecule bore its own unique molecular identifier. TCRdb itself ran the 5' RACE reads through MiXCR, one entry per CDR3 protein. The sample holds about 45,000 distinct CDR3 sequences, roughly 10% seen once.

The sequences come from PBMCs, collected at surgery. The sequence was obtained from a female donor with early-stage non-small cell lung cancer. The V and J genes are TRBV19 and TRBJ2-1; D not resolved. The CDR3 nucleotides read TGTGCCAGTAGGCTCGCCTTGAGCTCCTACAATGAGCAGTTCTTC. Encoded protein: CASRLALSSYNEQFF.